The next 21 T cell receptor beta chains were all read from a single sample in a study of T cell repertoires in cytomegalovirus infection. TCRdb re-called the reads with MiXCR, one entry per CDR3 protein. Seen here are over 450,000 distinct CDR3 sequences, over 9% observed once, and the top ten hold approximately 10%. What was sequenced was PBMCs. These receptors were taken from a human donor in good health (CMV status not recorded). Some clones in this sample may be carry-over from other donors' samples.

In regard to this clonotype: At one end, the junction sequence differs from germline, possibly due to a read error. The chain couples TRBV4-1 to TRBJ2-6; a possible D gene is TRBD2 (7 bases). The CDR3 sequence is 18 residues long. Germline loops: CDR1 MGHRA, CDR2 YSYEKL. This chain's CDR3 is CASSQDIQGGVGANVLTF. The CDR3 coding sequence is TGTGCCAGCAGCCAAGATATCCAAGGGGGGGTCGGGGCCAACGTCCTGACTTTC.

This clonotype turned up a few times. The gene calls are TRBV19 and TRBJ2-1; TRBD1 might be the D (7 bases). The CDR3 length is 13 residues. From germline, CDR1 is LNHDA and CDR2 SQIVND (reference sequence). V was trimmed by 7 bases and J by 6 bases, leaving 13 bases between them. In DNA, the CDR3 is TGTGCCAGTACGGAGGGGGCGGTCAATGAGCAGTTCTTC. Protein sequence: CASTEGAVNEQFF.

The chain has TRBV15 and TRBJ1-5; D gene ambiguous. Germline CDR1 is LNHNV and CDR2 is YYDKDF (reference sequence). CDR3 length: 15 residues. The ends were cut back, 0 bases at V and 6 bases at J, with 12 bases in the middle. The CDR3 DNA follows: TGTGCCACCAGCAGAGATCGCGGAATAAGTCAGCCCCAGCATTTT. It yields the protein CATSRDRGISQPQHF.

This clonotype appeared many times. The chain is built from TRBV28 and TRBJ2-1, with D hard to call. Trimming shortened V by 6 bases and J by 0 bases, and 12 bases separated the two germline ends. Germline CDR1 is MDHEN and CDR2 is SYDVKM. This CDR3 spans 15 amino acids. CDR3 sequence: CASSHTGSSYNEQFF. The CDR3 DNA follows: TGTGCCAGCAGCCACACCGGTAGCTCCTACAATGAGCAGTTCTTC.

The chain combines TRBV6-6 with TRBJ1-3; weak D call: TRBD1 (5 bases). The CDR3 covers 17 residues. The V gene's germline CDR1 is MNHNY and CDR2 SVGAGI (reference sequence). V shed 7 bases and J shed 0 bases, with 19 bases lying between them. The chain's CDR3 is CASTDGVRGLSGNTIYF. DNA for the CDR3: TGTGCCAGCACCGACGGGGTGCGGGGCCTCTCTGGAAACACCATATATTTT.

Many counts were recorded for this clonotype. The chain carries TRBV6-2 or TRBV6-3 and TRBJ2-7, with D possibly TRBD2 on 6 matching bases. The germline V gene has CDR1 MNHEY and CDR2 SVGEGT. The CDR3 contains 13 residues. V lost 5 bases and J lost 4, with 12 bases in between. The CDR3 spells CASSRDFGYEQYF. The CDR3 DNA reads as TGTGCCAGCAGTCGGGACTTCGGGTACGAGCAGTACTTC.

This chain connects TRBV19 to TRBJ1-1; 7 positions match TRBD1. Germline values: CDR1 LNHDA, CDR2 SQIVND (reference sequence). J lost 2 bases, V lost 5 bases, and 14 bases had no gene match. CDR3 length: 17 residues. The CDR3 nucleotides are TGTGCCAGTAGTTCCATTCGACAGGGAAGGCGTAACACTGAAGCTTTCTTT. Translated, it gives CASSSIRQGRRNTEAFF.

This clonotype was found many times. The chain is built from TRBV5-6 and TRBJ1-4; no reliable D call. Trimming stripped 1 base from V and 4 bases from J, with 8 bases between. The CDR3 runs 14 residues. The V gene's germline CDR1 is SGHDT and CDR2 YYEEEE. The CDR3 DNA is TGTGCCAGCAGCTTGTACTACGTTAATGAAAAACTGTTTTTT. Its translation: CASSLYYVNEKLFF.

This clonotype showed up many times. The chain carries TRBV28 and TRBJ2-5; 10 bases are shared with TRBD1. V shed 2 bases, J shed 3 bases, and the junction held 3 bases outside the gene matches. The CDR3 extends over 15 amino acids. Germline V gene lookup returns CDR1 MDHEN and CDR2 SYDVKM. CDR3 sequence reads: CASSLTGTGEETQYF. In nucleotides, the CDR3 is TGTGCCAGCAGTTTAACCGGGACAGGGGAAGAGACCCAGTACTTC.

This clonotype was seen at least ten times. The rearrangement links TRBV28 to TRBJ1-2; D possibly corresponds to TRBD1 (5 bases). This CDR3 has 13 amino acids. Germline V gives CDR1 MDHEN, CDR2 SYDVKM. Between the trimmed V and J ends, which lost 10 bases and 8 bases, there was a span of 20 bases. CDR3 sequence (DNA): TGTGCCACATGGGCGGAGGGGCGGCAGGGCTACACCTTC. Translation gives CATWAEGRQGYTF.

This clonotype was found many times. V is TRBV11-3 and J is TRBJ2-3, with D tentatively TRBD1 (6 bases). V lost 5 bases to trimming and J lost 0 bases, with 12 bases between them. There are 15 residues in the CDR3. The germline V gene encodes CDR1 SGHNT and CDR2 YENEEA. For the CDR3, the DNA is TGTGCCAGCAGCCTCGGGACAAGAAGCACAGATACGCAGTATTTT. This codes for CASSLGTRSTDTQYF.

The J gene is TRBJ2-3, the V gene TRBV9; TRBD2 aligns across 7 bases. This CDR3 has 13 residues. J lost 6 bases, V lost 0 bases, and 1 base had no gene match. Germline V lookup: CDR1 SGDLS, CDR2 YYNGEE. CDR3 in amino acids: CASSVEGGDTQYF. The DNA for the CDR3 is TGTGCCAGCAGCGTAGAGGGAGGGGATACGCAGTATTTT.

In this sample, this clonotype turned up many times. The V gene is TRBV7-2, the J gene TRBJ2-5; either TRBD1 or TRBD2 may supply D (6 bases each). The V end lost 3 bases, the J end lost 5 bases, and 19 bases lay between the germline ends. The CDR3 sequence is 16 residues long. The germline CDR1 and CDR2 sequences are SGHTA and FQGNSA. The CDR3 here is CASSFFGRGRWETQYF. In DNA, the CDR3 is TGTGCCAGCAGCTTTTTCGGTCGGGGGCGCTGGGAGACCCAGTACTTC. The full variable domain, rest sourced from reference TRBV7-2 and TRBJ2-5, is GAGVSQSPSNKVTEKGKDVELRCDPISGHTALYWYRQSLGQGLEFLIYFQGNSAPDKSGLPSDRFSAERTGGSVSTLTIQRTQQEDSAVYLCASSFFGRGRWETQYFGPGTRLLVL.

There are many counts of this clonotype. The rearrangement joins TRBV11-2 to TRBJ2-4, with 7 positions matching TRBD2. Germline V gene sequence: CDR1 SGHAT, CDR2 FQNNGV. V dropped 4 bases and J dropped 1; count of bases not matched to a gene: 13. The CDR3 has 18 amino acids. The CDR3 region has the DNA TGTGCCAGCAGCTCCCTGCGGGCGGGGCGGGAGGCCAAAAACATTCAGTACTTC. This sequence encodes CASSSLRAGREAKNIQYF.

The J gene is TRBJ2-1, the V gene TRBV6-6; 9 bases are shared with TRBD2. Germline values: CDR1 MNHNY, CDR2 SVGAGI (reference sequence). The CDR3 contains 21 residues. J was trimmed by 0 bases and V by 2 bases; bases with no gene match: 17. The CDR3 DNA is TGTGCCAGCAGTTACCGAGGAGGTAGCGGGAGTCAACGCGCCTCCTACAATGAGCAGTTCTTC. Translating it yields CASSYRGGSGSQRASYNEQFF.

This clonotype came up many times. V usage is TRBV18 and J usage is TRBJ1-1; TRBD1 agrees at 7 bases. Per germline, CDR1 KGHSH and CDR2 LQKENI. The V and J ends lost 6 bases and 6 bases, in that order; junction bases with no gene match: 7. The CDR3 has 13 residues. The CDR3 sequence is CASSPDRVAEAFF. For the CDR3, the DNA is TGTGCCAGCTCTCCTGACAGGGTGGCTGAAGCTTTCTTT.

This clonotype was recorded many times. This chain uses TRBV11-2 with TRBJ1-2; a weak D match, TRBD1 (5 bases). From germline, CDR1 is SGHAT and CDR2 FQNNGV. V was shortened by 5 bases and J by 3 bases, with 16 bases between the two germline ends. This CDR3 is built from 15 residues. CDR3 nucleotides: TGTGCCAGCAGCCATCGCAGGGTCTCAGACTATGGCTACACCTTC. Translating it yields CASSHRRVSDYGYTF.

This clonotype occurred many times. The chain combines TRBV5-6 with TRBJ1-1, with a tentative D call TRBD1 (6 bases). CDR3 length: 14 residues. V was cut by 5 bases and J by 0 bases, with 11 bases left in between. Germline V gene lookup returns CDR1 SGHDT and CDR2 YYEEEE. This CDR3 reads CASRWTAMNTEAFF. Here the CDR3 DNA reads TGTGCCAGCAGATGGACAGCCATGAACACTGAAGCTTTCTTT.

This clonotype has ten or more counts. The V call is TRBV12-3 or TRBV12-4, the J call TRBJ1-1, with D perhaps matching TRBD1 (5 bases). V lost 7 bases and J lost 7, with 13 bases in between. CDR3 length equals 12 residues. The CDR3 here is CASKEGHLEAFF. The DNA of the CDR3 is TGTGCCAGCAAAGAGGGGCACCTTGAAGCTTTCTTT.

The chain links TRBV20-1 to TRBJ1-1; D is unclear. This CDR3 region has 13 residues. V lost 3 bases and J 5 bases, leaving 13 bases between the germline ends. CDR1 is DFQATT and CDR2 is SNEGSKA in the germline V gene (reference sequence). CDR3 region: CSARPRTRTEAFF. In DNA form, the CDR3 reads TGCAGTGCTAGGCCCCGCACGAGAACTGAAGCTTTCTTT.

This clonotype came up a few times. This chain uses TRBV9 with TRBJ2-7; D unclear. This CDR3 contains 14 residues. CDR1 is SGDLS, CDR2 YYNGEE, per germline. V gave up 0 bases and J gave up 2 bases, with 9 bases separating them. The CDR3 DNA reads as TGTGCCAGCAGCGTAGCTAGTGCCGCCTACGAGCAGTACTTC. Amino acids: CASSVASAAYEQYF.